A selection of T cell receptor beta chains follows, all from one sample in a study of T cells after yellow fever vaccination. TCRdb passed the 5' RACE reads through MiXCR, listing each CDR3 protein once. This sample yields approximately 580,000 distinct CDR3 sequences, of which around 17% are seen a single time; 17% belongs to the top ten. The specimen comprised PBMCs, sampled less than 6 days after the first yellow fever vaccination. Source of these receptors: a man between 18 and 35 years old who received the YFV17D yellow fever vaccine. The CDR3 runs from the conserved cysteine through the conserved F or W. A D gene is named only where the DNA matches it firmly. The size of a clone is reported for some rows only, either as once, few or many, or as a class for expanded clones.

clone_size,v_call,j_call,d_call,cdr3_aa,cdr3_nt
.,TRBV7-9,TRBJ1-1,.,CASSSRGGAAEAFF,TGTGCCAGCAGCTCGAGGGGGGGAGCGGCTGAAGCTTTCTTT
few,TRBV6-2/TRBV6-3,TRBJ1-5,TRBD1,CASSPHGTGLEPQHF,TGTGCCAGCAGTCCGCACGGGACAGGGTTAGAGCCCCAGCATTTT
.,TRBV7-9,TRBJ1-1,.,CASSLMAGETEAFF,TGTGCCAGCAGCTTAATGGCAGGGGAGACTGAAGCTTTCTTT
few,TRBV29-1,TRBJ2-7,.,CSVVTSYEQYF,TGCAGCGTTGTCACCTCCTACGAGCAGTACTTC
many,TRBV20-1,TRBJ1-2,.,CSAKGGANYGYTF,TGCAGTGCTAAGGGGGGAGCTAACTATGGCTACACCTTC
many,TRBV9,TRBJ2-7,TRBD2,CASSLGDSGAPYEQYF,TGTGCCAGCAGCCTTGGGGATAGCGGGGCCCCCTACGAGCAGTACTTC
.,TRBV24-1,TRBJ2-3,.,CATSDPAATDTQYF,TGTGCCACCAGTGACCCCGCCGCCACAGATACGCAGTATTTT
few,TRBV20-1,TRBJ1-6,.,CSASLHYNSPLHF,TGCAGTGCTAGCCTCCATTATAATTCACCCCTCCACTTT
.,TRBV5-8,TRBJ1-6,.,CASSSRWGDDSPLHF,TGTGCCAGCAGCTCCCGTTGGGGAGACGATTCACCCCTCCACTTT
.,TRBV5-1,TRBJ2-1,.,CASSRTGTGYNEQFF,TGCGCCAGCAGCCGCACCGGGACTGGTTACAATGAGCAGTTCTTC
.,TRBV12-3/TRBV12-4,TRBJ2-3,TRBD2,CASSLGRGGRPDTQYF,TGTGCCAGCAGTTTAGGGCGGGGGGGCCGACCAGATACGCAGTATTTT
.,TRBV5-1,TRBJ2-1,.,CASSLYGSNEQFF,TGCGCCAGCAGCTTGTATGGGTCGAATGAGCAGTTCTTC
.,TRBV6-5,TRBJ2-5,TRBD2,CASSYAGGVKETQYF,TGTGCCAGCAGTTACGCGGGGGGCGTGAAAGAGACCCAGTACTTC
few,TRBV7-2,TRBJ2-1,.,CASSSQRNNEQFF,TGTGCCAGCAGCTCCCAACGAAACAATGAGCAGTTCTTC
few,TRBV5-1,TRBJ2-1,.,CASSLVQGMDNEQFF,TGCGCCAGCAGCTTGGTCCAGGGAATGGACAATGAGCAGTTCTTC